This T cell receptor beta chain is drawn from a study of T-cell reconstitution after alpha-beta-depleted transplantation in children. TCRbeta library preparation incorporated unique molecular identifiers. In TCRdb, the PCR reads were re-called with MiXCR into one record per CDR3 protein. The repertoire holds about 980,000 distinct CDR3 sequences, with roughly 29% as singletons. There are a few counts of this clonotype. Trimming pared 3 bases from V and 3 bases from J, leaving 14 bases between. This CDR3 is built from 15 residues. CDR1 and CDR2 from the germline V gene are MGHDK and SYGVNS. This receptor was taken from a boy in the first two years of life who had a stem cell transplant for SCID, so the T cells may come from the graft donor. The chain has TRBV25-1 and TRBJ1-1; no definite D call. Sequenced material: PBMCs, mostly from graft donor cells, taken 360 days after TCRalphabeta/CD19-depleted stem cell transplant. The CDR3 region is CASSDVGDRDTEAFF. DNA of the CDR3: TGTGCCAGCAGTGATGTTGGGGATAGGGACACTGAAGCTTTCTTT.